The text below deals with one TCR beta chain. This specimen comes from a study of glioma-infiltrating T cells after dendritic cell vaccination. Study as a whole: Patients received three intradermal dendritic cell vaccine injections at biweekly intervals.

Primers: 60 V beta forward and 13 J beta reverse. Clones were read by immunoSEQ multiplex PCR, and TCRdb kept only the in-frame ones, dropping some. The sample consists of roughly 85,000 clones, roughly 85% of them appearing once. As for time point: after dendritic cell vaccination, including at tumor progression/relapse. None of the glioblastoma patients had an isocitrate dehydrogenase mutation. The sample was blood, taken after dendritic cell vaccination. This clonotype originated in a human donor with glioblastoma.

Here the CDR3 reads CAISEDQGVYGYTF. CDR3 DNA sequence: TGTGCCATCAGTGAGGATCAGGGTGTCTATGGCTACACCTTC. V is TRBV10-3 and J is TRBJ1-2, with D possibly matching TRBD1 (5 bases). From germline, CDR1 is ENHRY and CDR2 SYGVKD. The CDR3 loop spans 14 amino acids. V was shortened by 2 bases and J by 4 bases, with 11 bases between the two germline ends.